The 29 T cell receptor beta chains listed next were all sequenced from one sample in a study of blood T cells in healthy people across ages (dated by TCRdb to between 2015 and 2017). The library was generated by 5' RACE. Sequencing was performed on an Illumina HiSeq 2500. The second PCR ran for about 6 to 12 cycles and used a J-beta primer mix along with a sample-barcoded 5' primer. Using fastp trimming at Q25 and MiXCR clonotype assembly, TCRdb reanalyzed the public sequencing data and kept in-frame beta chains. CDR3 protein duplicates are merged, each entry listing the most common genes and DNA. Recorded for this sample are about 770,000 distinct CDR3 sequences; around 42% of them occurred a single time. Jointly, the top ten make up about 19% of the sample. The specimen was blood. The receptors shown here come from a man in his fifties or sixties in good health.

This rearrangement joins TRBV6-6 to TRBJ2-3, with 10 bases lining up with TRBD2. V was pared by 3 bases and J by 1 base, with 4 bases of the junction left unmatched. This CDR3 is built from 16 residues. Germline V CDR1 and CDR2: MNHNY, SVGAGI (reference sequence). The CDR3 nucleotides read TGTGCCAGCAGTTATCCAACTAGCGGGGGCACAGATACGCAGTATTTT. Its translation is CASSYPTSGGTDTQYF.

This clonotype was observed a handful of times. The chain is built from TRBV14 and TRBJ2-1; D not resolved. There are 14 residues in the CDR3. With 1 base removed from V and 2 bases from J, the gap between germline ends came to 6 bases. Germline values: CDR1 SGHDN, CDR2 FVKESK. The CDR3 DNA reads TGTGCCAGCAGCCAAGCCACCCCCTACAATGAGCAGTTCTTC. It is translated as CASSQATPYNEQFF. Full variable domain (outside the CDR3, taken from reference TRBV14 and TRBJ2-1): EAGVTQFPSHSVIEKGQTVTLRCDPISGHDNLYWYRRVMGKEIKFLLHFVKESKQDESGMPNNRFLAERTGGTYSTLKVQPAELEDSGVYFCASSQATPYNEQFFGPGTRLTVL.

The rearrangement links TRBV18 to TRBJ2-7, with 9 bases matching TRBD1. The germline gives CDR1 KGHSH, CDR2 LQKENI. This CDR3 has 15 residues. J was trimmed by 4 bases and V by 1 base; bases with no gene match: 5. This chain's CDR3 is CASSPQQGANYEQYF. Here the CDR3 DNA reads TGTGCCAGCTCACCACAACAGGGGGCGAATTACGAGCAGTACTTC.

CDR3 residues: CASSLYGGSFEAFF. The DNA of the CDR3 is TGTGCCAGCAGTTTATACGGCGGGTCCTTCGAAGCTTTCTTT. V usage is TRBV28 and J usage is TRBJ1-1; D gene ambiguous. Germline V gene sequence: CDR1 MDHEN, CDR2 SYDVKM. The CDR3 is 14 amino acids. V was cut by 1 base and J by 8 bases, with 14 bases left in between.

V is TRBV20-1 and J is TRBJ1-5; D ambiguous. The CDR3 is made up of 15 amino acids. CDR1 is DFQATT, CDR2 SNEGSKA, per germline (reference sequence). V gave up 0 bases and J gave up 0 bases, with 9 bases separating them. CDR3 bases: TGCAGTGCTAGAGAGGGCAGCCATAGCAATCAGCCCCAGCATTTT. Its translation: CSAREGSHSNQPQHF.

This clonotype was observed a few times. The rearrangement links TRBV20-1 to TRBJ1-2, with TRBD1 matching over 7 bases. V shed 4 bases, J shed 5 bases, and the junction held 7 bases outside the gene matches. This CDR3 contains 13 residues. From germline, CDR1 is DFQATT and CDR2 SNEGSKA (reference sequence). The CDR3 here is CSAKIGTAYGYTF. The CDR3 region has the DNA TGCAGTGCTAAAATCGGGACAGCTTATGGCTACACCTTC.

This chain connects TRBV5-5 to TRBJ2-1; D not certain. V was shortened by 4 bases and J by 5 bases, with 16 bases between the two germline ends. CDR1 and CDR2 (germline): SGHKS, YYEKEE (reference sequence). CDR3 length equals 15 residues. The CDR3 is CASSPRRMDHNEQFF. The CDR3 nucleotides read TGTGCCAGCAGCCCGCGCCGGATGGACCACAATGAGCAGTTCTTC.

This clonotype was counted between two and nine times. The gene calls are TRBV28 and TRBJ2-7; 8 bases are a match to TRBD1. V lost 4 bases, J lost 2 bases, and 4 bases stayed unmatched. The germline V gene encodes CDR1 MDHEN and CDR2 SYDVKM. The CDR3 contains 14 residues. The CDR3 DNA follows: TGTGCCAGCAGTTCGGGACAGGTTCCCTACGAGCAGTACTTC. Translated, it gives CASSSGQVPYEQYF.

The chain links TRBV2 to TRBJ2-7; D remains ambiguous. This CDR3 region has 15 residues. The V end was cut by 8 bases, the J end by 3 bases, with 20 bases between. Per the germline V gene, CDR1 is SNHLY and CDR2 is FYNNEI. CDR3 amino acids: CASQAPASLGYEQYF. Written as DNA, the CDR3 is TGTGCCAGCCAAGCCCCCGCCTCCCTGGGCTACGAGCAGTACTTC. Using reference TRBV2 and TRBJ2-7 for the parts outside the CDR3, the full variable domain is EPEVTQTPSHQVTQMGQEVILRCVPISNHLYFYWYRQILGQKVEFLVSFYNNEISEKSEIFDDQFSVERPDGSNFTLKIRSTKLEDSAMYFCASQAPASLGYEQYFGPGTRLTVT.

In its sample, this clonotype was seen a few times. This rearrangement joins TRBV15 to TRBJ2-7; D remains ambiguous. V was shortened by 1 base and J by 0 bases, with 10 bases between the two germline ends. CDR3 length equals 15 residues. In germline, CDR1 is LNHNV, CDR2 YYDKDF (reference sequence). In DNA, the CDR3 is TGTGCCACCAGCAGAGGGGGAAGGGACTCCTACGAGCAGTACTTC. Translation gives CATSRGGRDSYEQYF.

The V call is TRBV20-1, the J call TRBJ2-7; tentative D call: TRBD2 (6 bases). This CDR3 comprises 14 residues. Germline CDR1 is DFQATT and CDR2 is SNEGSKA (reference sequence). CDR3: CGVMRASADYEQYF. The CDR3 region has the DNA TGCGGAGTGATGCGGGCTAGCGCTGACTACGAGCAGTACTTC.

The sample holds a few counts of this clonotype. The chain recombines TRBV25-1 with TRBJ1-4, with D maybe TRBD1 (6 bases). Germline CDR1 is MGHDK and CDR2 is SYGVNS. Deletions cut 7 bases from V and 8 bases from J, with 14 bases between. This CDR3 comprises 13 residues. The CDR3 nucleotides are TGTGCCAGCAAAGCGGACAGCCAAGAAAAACTGTTTTTT. This encodes CASKADSQEKLFF. Full variable domain (missing parts from reference TRBV25-1 and TRBJ1-4): EADIYQTPRYLVIGTGKKITLECSQTMGHDKMYWYQQDPGMELHLIHYSYGVNSTEKGDLSSESTVSRIRTEHFPLTLESARPSHTSQYLCASKADSQEKLFFGSGTQLSVL.

The chain is built from TRBV7-3 and TRBJ1-2; unclear D gene. The germline V and J ends were trimmed by 5 bases and 2 bases, with 9 bases remaining between them. CDR1 SGHTA and CDR2 FQGTGA come from the germline V gene. CDR3 size: 13 residues. CDR3: CASSPQPNYGYTF. The CDR3 bases are TGTGCCAGCAGCCCCCAACCCAACTATGGCTACACCTTC.

The CDR3 protein is CASSSDRSSRELFF. The CDR3 DNA reads TGTGCCAGCAGCTCAGACAGAAGCTCAAGGGAGCTGTTTTTT. V is TRBV9 and J is TRBJ2-2, with D tentatively TRBD1 (5 bases). CDR1 and CDR2 from the germline V gene are SGDLS and YYNGEE. CDR3 length: 14 residues. The V end lost 4 bases, the J end lost 9 bases, and 16 bases lay between the germline ends. The full variable domain, in which reference TRBV9 and TRBJ2-2 provide the parts outside the CDR3, is DSGVTQTPKHLITATGQRVTLRCSPRSGDLSVYWYQQSLDQGLQFLIQYYNGEERAKGNILERFSAQQFPDLHSELNLSSLELGDSALYFCASSSDRSSRELFFGEGSRLTVL.

The chain is built from TRBV14 and TRBJ2-3, with 12 bases matching TRBD2. V dropped 2 bases and J dropped 2; count of bases not matched to a gene: 17. From germline, CDR1 is SGHDN and CDR2 FVKESK. The CDR3 is 21 residues long. CDR3: CASSQRPPGLAGLRTTDTQYF. DNA for the CDR3: TGTGCCAGCAGCCAACGACCTCCGGGACTAGCGGGCCTCCGGACCACAGATACGCAGTATTTT.

This chain uses TRBV5-1 with TRBJ2-7; D may correspond to TRBD1 or TRBD2 (5 bases each). Per germline, CDR1 SGHRS and CDR2 YFSETQ. The CDR3 spans 14 residues. V gave up 5 bases and J gave up 2 bases, with 14 bases separating them. CDR3 DNA: TGCGCCAGCAGTACGACGGGGCAGACCTACGAGCAGTACTTC. Protein product: CASSTTGQTYEQYF.

In DNA form, the CDR3 reads TGTGCCAGCAGCACACTCCTTTCGTCAGAGTCCTACAATGAGCAGTTCTTC. It encodes CASSTLLSSESYNEQFF. The V and J genes are TRBV7-6 and TRBJ2-1; no reliable D call. V gave up 5 bases and J gave up 1 base, with 18 bases separating them. Germline CDR1 is SGHVS and CDR2 is FNYEAQ. The CDR3 loop spans 17 amino acids.

This clonotype was counted a few times. V and J are TRBV3-1 and TRBJ2-7; TRBD2 is a possible D gene (6 bases). The CDR3 is 15 amino acids. Trimming pared 8 bases from V and 0 bases from J, leaving 17 bases between. Per the germline V gene, CDR1 is LGHDT and CDR2 is YNNKEL (reference sequence). This chain's CDR3 is CASSSTRTTSYEQYF. The CDR3 coding sequence is TGTGCCAGCTCCTCTACGAGGACTACCTCCTACGAGCAGTACTTC.

Written as DNA, the CDR3 is TGTGCCAGCAGTCCGGGACACTCTGAAGCTTTCTTT. As protein: CASSPGHSEAFF. The chain uses TRBV3-1 and TRBJ1-1; D possibly corresponds to TRBD1 (6 bases). Trimming pared 6 bases from V and 6 bases from J, leaving 11 bases between. The CDR3 has 12 residues. CDR1 LGHDT and CDR2 YNNKEL come from the germline V gene (reference sequence).

This chain joins TRBV20-1 and TRBJ2-1, with 9 bases matching TRBD1. The ends lost 1 base at V and 9 bases at J; junction bases unmatched: 4. Per germline, CDR1 DFQATT and CDR2 SNEGSKA (reference sequence). The CDR3 extends over 13 amino acids. The CDR3 is CSARGTGDGEQFF. The CDR3 nucleotides read TGCAGTGCTAGAGGGACAGGGGATGGTGAGCAGTTCTTC.

The V gene is TRBV7-2, the J gene TRBJ2-5, with TRBD1 matching over 9 bases. J gave up 2 bases and V 5 bases, and 6 bases lay outside the gene matches. The CDR3 has 15 residues. Looked up from germline, CDR1 is SGHTA and CDR2 is FQGNSA. CDR3 nucleotides: TGTGCCAGCAGCCCGCAGACAGGGGGACAAGAGACCCAGTACTTC. Residues: CASSPQTGGQETQYF.

The genes are TRBV4-3 and TRBJ2-1, with 7 bases that match TRBD2. Germline V lookup: CDR1 LGHNA, CDR2 YSLEER. V lost 4 bases, J lost 8 bases, and 14 bases stayed unmatched. The CDR3 is 16 residues long. The CDR3 spells CASSLRPKSGVDEQFF. The DNA for the CDR3 is TGCGCCAGCAGCCTCAGGCCGAAAAGCGGGGTGGATGAGCAGTTCTTC.

This clonotype was seen many times. CDR3: CASSLGQGAGEQFF. The CDR3 DNA sequence: TGCGCCAGCAGCTTGGGTCAGGGGGCAGGAGAGCAGTTCTTC. The chain links TRBV5-1 to TRBJ2-1, with 8 positions matching TRBD1. The germline V gene encodes CDR1 SGHRS and CDR2 YFSETQ. This CDR3 has 14 residues. J lost 10 bases, V lost 0 bases, and 6 bases had no gene match.

J is TRBJ2-5 and V is TRBV7-8, with 7 bases that match TRBD2. Per germline, CDR1 SGHVS and CDR2 FQNEAQ. With V trimmed by 1 base and J by 5 bases, 10 bases remained unmatched. The CDR3 has 16 amino acids. The CDR3 region is CASSLEGGAQWETQYF. Written as DNA, the CDR3 is TGTGCCAGCAGCTTAGAGGGAGGGGCCCAGTGGGAGACCCAGTACTTC.

The chain has TRBV7-6 and TRBJ1-4, with a tentative D call TRBD1 (5 bases). CDR1 and CDR2 (germline): SGHVS, FNYEAQ. The V end lost 0 bases, the J end lost 11 bases, and 19 bases lay between the germline ends. The CDR3 length is 16 residues. This CDR3 reads CASSLADPSGTDKLFF. In nucleotides, the CDR3 is TGTGCCAGCAGCTTAGCCGACCCCTCGGGGACGGATAAACTGTTTTTT.

This clonotype was counted between two and nine times. The rearrangement joins TRBV15 to TRBJ1-5; possibly TRBD1 for D (5 bases). The V end was cut by 1 base, the J end by 0 bases, with 13 bases between. Germline-derived CDR1 and CDR2 are LNHNV and YYDKDF (reference sequence). The CDR3 has 17 amino acids. CDR3 protein: CATSRGGASNSNQPQHF. For the CDR3, the DNA is TGTGCCACCAGCAGAGGAGGGGCAAGCAATAGCAATCAGCCCCAGCATTTT.

In this sample, this clonotype turned up a few times. V and J are TRBV5-1 and TRBJ1-2, with TRBD1 matching over 8 bases. V dropped 0 bases and J dropped 8; count of bases not matched to a gene: 6. The CDR3 covers 14 residues. Germline CDR1 and CDR2: SGHRS and YFSETQ. The CDR3, as DNA: TGCGCCAGCAGCTTGGCCGGACAGGGCGAAGGCTACACCTTC. This gives the protein CASSLAGQGEGYTF.

The rearrangement links TRBV20-1 to TRBJ2-3, with unresolved D. Germline V gene lookup returns CDR1 DFQATT and CDR2 SNEGSKA (reference sequence). V gave up 4 bases and J gave up 0 bases, with 14 bases separating them. This CDR3 region has 15 residues. This chain's CDR3 is CSAKDTGSSTDTQYF. In DNA, the CDR3 is TGCAGTGCTAAGGATACCGGCTCTAGCACAGATACGCAGTATTTT.

The J gene is TRBJ2-3, the V gene TRBV3-1; D is possibly TRBD2 (5 bases). The V end was cut by 1 base, the J end by 0 bases, with 8 bases between. The CDR3 loop spans 15 amino acids. Germline CDR1 LGHDT, CDR2 YNNKEL (reference sequence). CDR3 nucleotides: TGTGCCAGCAGCCAAGCGGGGATTAGCACAGATACGCAGTATTTT. Amino acid sequence: CASSQAGISTDTQYF.